This is a list of T cell receptor beta chains from one sample in a study of T-cell reconstitution after alpha-beta-depleted transplantation in children. MiXCR, applied by TCRdb to the PCR reads, yields one record per CDR3 protein. In the table there are almost 500,000 distinct CDR3 sequences, over 9.5% of which are singletons. Sample: PBMCs, taken before TCRalphabeta/CD19-depleted stem cell transplant. The receptor source for this set is a child younger than 10 with inherited bone marrow failure, due to receive a stem cell transplant. Each CDR3 is given with its conserved first and last residue. Fields, in order: clone size, V gene, D gene, J gene, CDR3 DNA, CDR3 protein. D genes are given only for firm matches. Not every row has a clone size; where given, it reads once, few, many or a size class.

>many|TRBV28|TRBD2|TRBJ2-1
TGTGCCAGCCGTTTAGCGGGAGCCTACAATGAGCAGTTCTTC
CASRLAGAYNEQFF
>once|TRBV20-1|-|TRBJ2-7
-
CSARVGQGSEPYF
>many|TRBV24-1|TRBD1|TRBJ1-5
TGTGCCACCAGTGATTCCCGACAGGGATATAGCAATCAGCCCCAGCATTTT
CATSDSRQGYSNQPQHF
>many|TRBV11-2|-|TRBJ2-3
TGTGCCAGCGGAGACAGCACAGATACGCAGTATTTT
CASGDSTDTQYF
>many|TRBV20-1|TRBD2|TRBJ2-7
TGCAGTGCTCTTTCCCCACTAGCGGGAGACTACGAGCAGTACTTC
CSALSPLAGDYEQYF
>-|TRBV29-1|-|TRBJ1-2
TGCAGCGTTGATGTCGGCCCGAATGGCTACACCTTC
CSVDVGPNGYTF
>many|TRBV7-9|TRBD1|TRBJ2-2
TGTGCCAGCAGCTTAGCTGTCGGACAGGGGCCCGGGGAGCTGTTTTTT
CASSLAVGQGPGELFF
>few|TRBV24-1|-|TRBJ2-3
TGTGCCACCAGTGATGCCCTCTGGGGGGGCACAGATACGCAGTATTTT
CATSDALWGGTDTQYF
>many|TRBV5-1|TRBD2|TRBJ2-3
TGCGCCAGCAGTTTTGCTAGCGGTGATACGCAGTATTTT
CASSFASGDTQYF
>many|TRBV20-1|-|TRBJ2-1
TGCAGTGCTAGAGATCTACGCTGGGGGACTTGGGACTACAATGAGCAGTTCTTC
CSARDLRWGTWDYNEQFF
>many|TRBV7-8|-|TRBJ2-3
TGTGCCAGCAGCTTGACCCCGTGGGGGAGCACAGATACGCAGTATTTT
CASSLTPWGSTDTQYF
>many|TRBV7-2|-|TRBJ2-5
TGTGCCAGCAGCTTGTACCCGGGACAAGCCAGAGGGGCCCAGTACTTC
CASSLYPGQARGAQYF
>few|TRBV25-1|TRBD1|TRBJ1-6
TGTGCCAGCACCCGGAACGAGGGGGCATTAGGGTCAACTTCACCCCTCCACTTT
CASTRNEGALGSTSPLHF
>many|TRBV12-3/TRBV12-4|-|TRBJ2-1
TGTGCCAGCAGTTGGACCCCGCGGGTGGGGAATGAGCAGTTCTTC
CASSWTPRVGNEQFF
>few|TRBV27|-|TRBJ1-5
TGTGCCAGCACTCCCACGGGCCAGTCTTACCCCAATCAGCCCCAGCATTTT
CASTPTGQSYPNQPQHF
>-|TRBV9|-|TRBJ2-3
TGTGCCAGCAGCGTAGAGGCGGGAACCTACACAGATACGCAGTATTTT
CASSVEAGTYTDTQYF
>many|TRBV7-2|-|TRBJ2-3
TGTGCCAGCAGCTTAGCGCAAGCCTCTGATACGCAGTATTTT
CASSLAQASDTQYF
>few|TRBV24-1|TRBD1|TRBJ2-3
TGTGCCACCAGTGACCCCGGGACAGGGGGAGGCACAGATACGCAGTATTTT
CATSDPGTGGGTDTQYF
>-|TRBV18|TRBD1|TRBJ1-2
TGTGCCAGCTCAGCAACAGGGGGCGACTATGGCTACACCTTC
CASSATGGDYGYTF
>many|TRBV29-1|TRBD1|TRBJ1-1
TGCAGCGTAGGACAGGGAGCCACTGAAGCTTTCTTT
CSVGQGATEAFF
>few|TRBV18|TRBD1|TRBJ2-7
TGTGCCAGCTCAAAACGACAGGGTGTCTACGAGCAGTACTTC
CASSKRQGVYEQYF
>many|TRBV5-1|TRBD1|TRBJ2-5
TGCGCCAGCTCCCTCGGACAGGCTCAAGAGACCCAGTACTTC
CASSLGQAQETQYF
>many|TRBV28|TRBD1|TRBJ2-4
TGTGCCAGCAGCGCCACTTGGGACAGAAAAAACATTCAGTACTTC
CASSATWDRKNIQYF
>-|TRBV27|-|TRBJ1-2
TGTGCCAGCTCGAACAGGGCGGGGGGCTACACCTTC
CASSNRAGGYTF
>many|TRBV6-5|-|TRBJ2-1
TGTGCCAGCAGTTACTCTTCGGAGAACAATGAGCAGTTCTTC
CASSYSSENNEQFF
>few|TRBV5-1|TRBD1|TRBJ1-1
TGCGCCAGCAGCTCAGGGACAGGTCTCAACACTGAAGCTTTCTTT
CASSSGTGLNTEAFF
>few|TRBV7-6|-|TRBJ2-7
TGTGCCAGCAGCCAGGGGGGGGGCGAGCAGTACTTC
CASSQGGGEQYF
>many|TRBV18|TRBD1|TRBJ1-1
TGTGCCAGCTCACCAGATGGACAGGGGACCCAAGCTTTCTTT
CASSPDGQGTQAFF
>few|TRBV25-1|-|TRBJ1-2
TGTGCCAGTGGTTCAGGGACCCCTAACTATGGCTACACCTTC
CASGSGTPNYGYTF
>many|TRBV28|-|TRBJ2-7
TGTGCCAGCACCTCTGGGGGGTACGAGCAGTACTTC
CASTSGGYEQYF
>-|TRBV27|TRBD1|TRBJ2-7
TGTGCCAGCAGGCAACCCCGGGACAGGGGGTACGAGCAGTACTTC
CASRQPRDRGYEQYF
>many|TRBV28|-|TRBJ2-7
TGTGCCAGCAGTTTTGGGTCAGACTCCTACGAGCAGTACTTC
CASSFGSDSYEQYF
>many|TRBV7-2|TRBD1|TRBJ2-5
TGTGCCAGCAGTGGGCACAGGGGGCTGATCGAGACCCAGTACTTC
CASSGHRGLIETQYF
>many|TRBV3-1|-|TRBJ2-7
TGTGCCAGCAGCCAAGAAGGCAGAATCCACGAGCAGTACTTC
CASSQEGRIHEQYF
>many|TRBV15|-|TRBJ2-7
TGTGCCACCAGCAGGTTGGAGTCCTACGAGCAGTACTTC
CATSRLESYEQYF
>many|TRBV6-6|-|TRBJ1-2
TGTGCCAGCAGTCCCGGGGCCCGGTATGGCTACACCTTC
CASSPGARYGYTF
>many|TRBV4-2|TRBD2|TRBJ2-7
TGTGCCAGCAGCCGACAGCGGGGTAGCTCCTACGAGCAGTACTTC
CASSRQRGSSYEQYF
>many|TRBV20-1|TRBD1|TRBJ2-1
TGCAGTGCTAGAGTGACGGGACAGGTTTCTAATGAGCAGTTCTTC
CSARVTGQVSNEQFF
>-|TRBV20-1|-|TRBJ2-4
TGCAGTGCTAGAGAGCCGGCTAGGGGTGGGGACATTCAGTACTTC
CSAREPARGGDIQYF
>many|TRBV7-9|TRBD1|TRBJ1-1
TGTGCCAGCAGCTTAGAGGGGGCAAGCACTGAAGCTTTCTTT
CASSLEGASTEAFF
>many|TRBV4-2|-|TRBJ2-1
TGTGCCAGCAGCCAAGCTTCCAGGTTCAATGAGCAGTTCTTC
CASSQASRFNEQFF
>many|TRBV12-3/TRBV12-4|-|TRBJ2-3
TGTGCCAGCAGTTTTCACAGTCTCACAGATACGCAGTATTTT
CASSFHSLTDTQYF
>many|TRBV7-9|-|TRBJ1-5
TGTGCCAGCAGCTTAGGCGGGACTAGGGCCAATCAGCCCCAGCATTTT
CASSLGGTRANQPQHF
>many|TRBV5-1|-|TRBJ2-4
TGCGCCAGCAGCTTGGGCAGCCCGAAAAACATTCAGTACTTC
CASSLGSPKNIQYF
>-|TRBV27|TRBD2|TRBJ2-7
TGTGCCAGCAGCTACGGACTAGCGGCACCTATCTACCAGCAGTACTTC
CASSYGLAAPIYQQYF
>few|TRBV12-3/TRBV12-4|-|TRBJ2-2
TGTGCCAGACCGTCCGGGACAACCTCCACCGGGGAGCTGTTTTTT
CARPSGTTSTGELFF
>-|TRBV21-1|-|TRBJ1-3
TGTGCCAGCAGTCCCGCCTGTTTCTGGGGAAACACCATATATTTT
CASSPACFWGNTIYF